This T cell receptor (beta chain) was profiled in a study of T cells in localized non-small cell lung cancer. General study results and limits: Among blood samples, higher T cell density accompanied longer overall survival. Uninvolved adjacent lung showed higher T cell clonality than tumor. In adjacent lung, a median roughly 56 of the top 100 tumor clones were found. It remains possible that heterogeneity exists, since only one tumor region was sequenced.

Measured with immunoSEQ multiplex PCR; TCRdb has only the in-frame clones, and not every one. Among about 35,000 clones listed, about 90% were seen once. The CDR3 spans 15 residues. The J segment lost 1 base and the V segment lost 4 bases, leaving 2 bases of the junction unmatched. In germline, CDR1 is MNHEY, CDR2 SVGAGI. In regard to this clone: Its antigen remains unknown.

The TCR originated in a female donor older than 55 with stage I lung adenocarcinoma. The sample here was peripheral blood, taken before any cancer treatment. The V gene is TRBV6-5, the J gene TRBJ2-1, with 9 nucleotides matching TRBD1. The CDR3 sequence: CASSSDRGSYNEQFF. In DNA, the CDR3 is TGTGCCAGCAGTTCGGACAGGGGATCCTACAATGAGCAGTTCTTC.